Below, 15 T cell receptor beta chains from the same sample are listed, as sequenced in a study of PD-1 blockade in classical Hodgkin lymphoma. Using immunoSEQ multiplex PCR, the repertoire was profiled, and TCRdb retains in-frame clones only, with some absent. The table has fewer than 50,000 clones, approximately 90% seen once. Every single patient, without exception, relapsed after autologous stem cell transplantation, and brentuximab vedotin exposure varied. The material sequenced was peripheral blood mononuclear cells (PBMCs), taken before the second cycle of nivolumab. The receptors here all came from a human donor with classical Hodgkin lymphoma.

The chain combines TRBV7-3 with TRBJ2-3; D remains unclear. The V and J ends lost 3 bases and 1 base respectively, with 8 bases between them. The length of the CDR3 is 14 residues. The germline gives CDR1 SGHTA, CDR2 FQGTGA. CDR3: CASSFGWGTDTQYF. The CDR3 DNA reads as TGTGCCAGCAGCTTTGGCTGGGGCACAGATACGCAGTATTTT.

V gene TRBV9 combines with J gene TRBJ1-4, with D possibly matching TRBD1 (5 bases). The CDR3 extends over 15 amino acids. Trimming removed 0 bases from V and 11 bases from J, with 17 bases in between. Germline assignment: CDR1 SGDLS and CDR2 YYNGEE. Here the CDR3 reads CASSVVTGKTAKLFF. The DNA of the CDR3 is TGTGCCAGCAGCGTAGTAACCGGAAAGACAGCTAAACTGTTTTTT.

The chain is built from TRBV27 and TRBJ2-7; 13 nucleotides match TRBD2. Per germline, CDR1 MNHEY and CDR2 SMNVEV (reference sequence). The CDR3 spans 14 residues. Germline trimming cut 5 bases from V and 6 bases from J; bases unmatched to any gene: 4. CDR3 sequence (DNA): TGTGCCAGCAGTCCAGGACTAGCGGGAGTCGAGCAGTACTTC. Protein: CASSPGLAGVEQYF.

This sequence joins TRBV5-6 and TRBJ1-2; D uncertain. With 0 bases removed from V and 5 bases from J, the gap between germline ends came to 14 bases. Germline CDR1 is SGHDT and CDR2 is YYEEEE. The CDR3 is 15 amino acids. CDR3 bases: TGTGCCAGCAGCTTGGGGAGGATAGAAGTTTATGGCTACACCTTC. Protein product: CASSLGRIEVYGYTF.

This sequence joins TRBV6-5 and TRBJ2-2, with 14 nucleotides matching TRBD2. The CDR3 is 16 amino acids. J lost 7 bases, V lost 2 bases, and 3 bases had no gene match. CDR1 and CDR2 from the germline V gene are MNHEY and SVGAGI. The CDR3 sequence is CASSYRTSGRNGELFF. CDR3 nucleotide sequence: TGTGCCAGCAGTTACCGGACTAGCGGGAGGAACGGGGAGCTGTTTTTT.

This rearrangement joins TRBV7-9 to TRBJ1-2; D is undetermined. Per the germline V gene, CDR1 is SEHNR and CDR2 is FQNEAQ (reference sequence). CDR3 length equals 14 residues. V lost 1 base and J lost 8, with 14 bases in between. CDR3 DNA sequence: TGTGCCAGCAGCTTAGAGGCGAAAACTCAGGGCTACACCTTC. Translating it yields CASSLEAKTQGYTF. The full variable domain, rest sourced from reference TRBV7-9 and TRBJ1-2, is DTGVSQNPRHKITKRGQNVTFRCDPISEHNRLYWYRQTLGQGPEFLTYFQNEAQLEKSRLLSDRFSAERPKGSFSTLEIQRTEQGDSAMYLCASSLEAKTQGYTFGSGTRLTVV.

This clone appeared a single time. The chain combines TRBV5-4 with TRBJ1-1; 9 bases align to TRBD1. The CDR3 contains 14 residues. Trimming removed 4 bases from V and 4 bases from J; junction bases left unmatched: 5. Germline assignment: CDR1 SGHNT and CDR2 YYREEE (reference sequence). The CDR3 coding sequence is TGTGCCAGCAGCCCTTCGGACAGGGGCACTGAAGCTTTCTTT. This codes for CASSPSDRGTEAFF.

The chain combines TRBV9 with TRBJ1-1; D uncertain. This CDR3 has 13 amino acids. Trimming left V 0 bases short and J 9 bases short, with 12 bases between. Germline V gives CDR1 SGDLS, CDR2 YYNGEE. This CDR3 is CASSVGETAKAFF. The CDR3 DNA reads as TGTGCCAGCAGCGTAGGAGAGACCGCGAAAGCTTTCTTT.

The rearrangement uses TRBV19 and TRBJ2-7, with D possibly matching TRBD2 (5 bases). Between the trimmed V and J ends, which lost 4 bases and 3 bases, there was a span of 7 bases. The germline V gene encodes CDR1 LNHDA and CDR2 SQIVND (reference sequence). This CDR3 is 12 amino acids long. The CDR3: CASSNRDYEQYF. The CDR3 DNA sequence: TGTGCCAGTAGTAACCGGGACTACGAGCAGTACTTC.

CDR3 nucleotide sequence: TGTGCCAGCAGTGAACTAAGGGGTCAGCCCCAGCATTTT. Encoded protein: CASSELRGQPQHF. This rearrangement joins TRBV2 to TRBJ1-5, with D possibly matching TRBD1 (5 bases). V was shortened by 2 bases and J by 6 bases, with 8 bases between the two germline ends. This CDR3 is 13 amino acids long. Per germline, CDR1 SNHLY and CDR2 FYNNEI.

V is TRBV2 and J is TRBJ2-1; 11 nucleotides match TRBD2. The length of the CDR3 is 11 residues. After removal of 5 bases from V and 15 bases from J, the junction contained 3 bases not matched to a gene. The germline gives CDR1 SNHLY, CDR2 FYNNEI. The CDR3 reads CASSLAGGRFF. CDR3 sequence (DNA): TGTGCCAGCAGTTTAGCGGGGGGGAGGTTCTTC.

V usage is TRBV9 and J usage is TRBJ2-7; 7 bases are shared with TRBD1. V was pared by 3 bases and J by 2 bases, with 5 bases of the junction left unmatched. Germline V lookup: CDR1 SGDLS, CDR2 YYNGEE. CDR3 length: 14 residues. The CDR3 loop reads CASSEGAVTYEQYF. CDR3 in DNA: TGTGCCAGCAGCGAGGGGGCTGTAACCTACGAGCAGTACTTC. Using reference TRBV9 and TRBJ2-7 for the parts outside the CDR3, the full variable domain is DSGVTQTPKHLITATGQRVTLRCSPRSGDLSVYWYQQSLDQGLQFLIQYYNGEERAKGNILERFSAQQFPDLHSELNLSSLELGDSALYFCASSEGAVTYEQYFGPGTRLTVT.

V is TRBV2 and J is TRBJ2-2; weak D call: TRBD2 (6 bases). With 4 bases removed from V and 6 bases from J, the gap between germline ends came to 15 bases. Germline assignment: CDR1 SNHLY and CDR2 FYNNEI. The CDR3 is 15 residues long. Here the CDR3 DNA reads TGTGCCAGCAGTGCCGTTCTGAGGGAGGCCGGGGAGCTGTTTTTT. Translated, it gives CASSAVLREAGELFF.

The chain combines TRBV28 with TRBJ1-1, with 7 bases fitting TRBD1. Trimming took 4 bases from V and 5 from J; bases not matched to a gene: 4. The CDR3 consists of 13 residues. The germline gives CDR1 MDHEN, CDR2 SYDVKM. DNA of the CDR3: TGTGCCAGCAGTTCCACAGGGGTAACTGAAGCTTTCTTT. Translating it yields CASSSTGVTEAFF.

The V call is TRBV5-1, the J call TRBJ2-7, with 8 bases fitting TRBD1. Germline V CDR1 and CDR2: SGHRS, YFSETQ. Unmatched junction bases numbered 13, after V lost 4 bases and J lost 4 bases. CDR3 size: 16 residues. The CDR3 DNA is TGCGCCAGCAGCCCCGGACAGGGACACGAGAGTTACGAGCAGTACTTC. Encoded protein: CASSPGQGHESYEQYF.